This TCR beta chain emerged from a study of CD8 T cells in ankylosing spondylitis. Whole-study findings and limits: Roughly 8 highly homologous variants made up a TCR beta motif that seemed to typify ankylosing spondylitis blood.

This clonotype was seen more than once but under ten times. What it recognizes is unknown. V was pared by 6 bases and J by 0 bases, with 14 bases between. Per the germline V gene, CDR1 is MNHEY and CDR2 is SMNVEV (reference sequence). This CDR3 has 15 residues. MiXCR was run by TCRdb on the 5' RACE reads, yielding one entry per CDR3 protein. The profile shows 700,000 or so distinct CDR3 sequences, about 20% of them singletons. This clonotype was sampled from a male donor with ankylosing spondylitis. Sequenced sample: blood, either unsorted or a sorted T cell fraction (not recorded which). The chain joins TRBV27 to TRBJ1-1; D gene uncertain. In nucleotides, the CDR3 is TGTGCCAGCAGGAACCATAGACTCCTGAACACTGAAGCTTTCTTT. This translates into CASRNHRLLNTEAFF.